The rows below give T cell receptor beta chains drawn from one sample of a study of shared clonotypes between healthy human individuals. The table came from immunoSEQ multiplex PCR; TCRdb's copy has only in-frame clones and leaves some out. The repertoire consists of roughly 2.6 million clones, with 90% to 95% occurring once and the leading ten covering more than 0.12%. Sequences were obtained from naive CD4+ T cells sorted from blood. The receptors were sampled from a young man in good health. CDR3s include the opening cysteine and the closing phenylalanine or tryptophan. Fields, in order: V gene, J gene, D gene, clone size, CDR3 protein, CDR3 DNA. A D gene is named only where the DNA matches it firmly. Clone size appears in some rows only: once, few, many, or a class for an expanded clone.

v_call: TRBV30
j_call: TRBJ2-3
d_call: TRBD2
clone_size: once
cdr3_aa: CAWRGMEATSGVNTQYF
cdr3_nt: TGTGCCTGGAGAGGTATGGAGGCGACTAGCGGGGTGAATACGCAGTATTTT

v_call: TRBV19
j_call: TRBJ2-6
d_call: -
clone_size: -
cdr3_aa: CASSYTGGSGANVLTF
cdr3_nt: TGTGCCAGTAGCTACACCGGGGGAAGTGGGGCCAACGTCCTGACTTTC

v_call: TRBV18
j_call: TRBJ1-4
d_call: -
clone_size: -
cdr3_aa: CASSRGEGEKLFF
cdr3_nt: TGTGCCAGCTCACGAGGGGAAGGAGAAAAACTGTTTTTT

v_call: TRBV6-5
j_call: TRBJ2-5
d_call: TRBD2
clone_size: -
cdr3_aa: CASSYGLAETQETQYF
cdr3_nt: TGTGCCAGCAGTTACGGTCTAGCGGAAACCCAAGAGACCCAGTACTTC

v_call: TRBV5-1
j_call: TRBJ2-1
d_call: TRBD1
clone_size: -
cdr3_aa: CASSTGTVPYNEQFF
cdr3_nt: TGCGCCAGCAGCACCGGGACAGTTCCCTACAATGAGCAGTTCTTC

v_call: TRBV5-8
j_call: TRBJ1-2
d_call: -
clone_size: -
cdr3_aa: CASSFIGIDYGYTF
cdr3_nt: TGTGCCAGCAGCTTCATAGGGATTGACTATGGCTACACCTTC

v_call: TRBV19
j_call: TRBJ1-1
d_call: TRBD1
clone_size: -
cdr3_aa: CASSRTGGYTEAFF
cdr3_nt: TGTGCCAGTAGTCGGACAGGGGGTTATACTGAAGCTTTCTTT

v_call: TRBV5-5
j_call: TRBJ1-5
d_call: -
clone_size: -
cdr3_aa: CASSGQLSNQPQHF
cdr3_nt: TGTGCCAGCAGCGGACAACTTAGCAATCAGCCCCAGCATTTT

v_call: TRBV6-6
j_call: TRBJ2-7
d_call: TRBD2
clone_size: -
cdr3_aa: CASSSGFSGSHEQYF
cdr3_nt: TGTGCCAGCAGTTCGGGTTTTAGCGGGAGCCACGAGCAGTACTTC

v_call: TRBV5-1
j_call: TRBJ2-1
d_call: -
clone_size: -
cdr3_aa: CASSLEGGSYNEQFF
cdr3_nt: TGCGCCAGCAGCTTGGAGGGGGGCTCCTACAATGAGCAGTTCTTC

v_call: TRBV5-6
j_call: TRBJ2-4
d_call: -
clone_size: -
cdr3_aa: CASSQGTTGVKNIQYF
cdr3_nt: TGTGCCAGCAGCCAGGGGACGACAGGAGTTAAAAACATTCAGTACTTC

v_call: TRBV9
j_call: TRBJ2-3
d_call: -
clone_size: -
cdr3_aa: CASSVVSGTDTQYF
cdr3_nt: TGTGCCAGCAGCGTGGTGTCGGGCACAGATACGCAGTATTTT

v_call: TRBV6-1
j_call: TRBJ1-4
d_call: TRBD1
clone_size: -
cdr3_aa: CASRVGQGNEKLFF
cdr3_nt: TGTGCCAGCAGGGTTGGACAGGGTAATGAAAAACTGTTTTTT

v_call: TRBV5-1
j_call: TRBJ1-1
d_call: -
clone_size: -
cdr3_aa: CASAPRGGEAFF
cdr3_nt: TGCGCCAGCGCCCCCCGGGGGGGCGAGGCTTTCTTT

v_call: TRBV7-2
j_call: TRBJ2-3
d_call: -
clone_size: -
cdr3_aa: CASSRSGSPTDTQYF
cdr3_nt: TGTGCCAGCAGTCGTAGCGGAAGCCCCACAGATACGCAGTATTTT

v_call: TRBV9
j_call: TRBJ2-7
d_call: -
clone_size: once
cdr3_aa: CASSGPRDSEQYF
cdr3_nt: TGTGCCAGCAGCGGGCCCCGGGACTCCGAGCAGTACTTC

v_call: TRBV12-5
j_call: TRBJ2-1
d_call: TRBD2
clone_size: -
cdr3_aa: CASGSGGPPNEQFF
cdr3_nt: TGTGCTAGTGGTTCGGGAGGGCCCCCCAATGAGCAGTTCTTC

v_call: TRBV11-2
j_call: TRBJ2-4
d_call: -
clone_size: -
cdr3_aa: CASSSLGVGLSGRDIQYF
cdr3_nt: TGTGCCAGCAGCTCCTTAGGGGTTGGCTTAAGCGGCAGGGACATTCAGTACTTC

v_call: TRBV30
j_call: TRBJ2-5
d_call: TRBD1
clone_size: once
cdr3_aa: CAFSGGTGETQYF
cdr3_nt: TGTGCCTTTTCGGGTGGGACAGGAGAGACCCAGTACTTC

v_call: TRBV10-3
j_call: TRBJ1-6
d_call: -
clone_size: -
cdr3_aa: CAISENQGNSPLHF
cdr3_nt: TGTGCCATCAGTGAAAATCAGGGAAATTCACCCCTCCACTTT

v_call: TRBV11-2
j_call: TRBJ2-7
d_call: -
clone_size: -
cdr3_aa: CASSFAGTYSYEQYF
cdr3_nt: TGTGCCAGCAGCTTCGCCGGGACCTACTCCTACGAGCAGTACTTC

v_call: TRBV7-9
j_call: TRBJ1-1
d_call: -
clone_size: -
cdr3_aa: CASSLNVWDGEAFF
cdr3_nt: TGTGCCAGCAGCTTAAATGTATGGGACGGTGAAGCTTTCTTT

v_call: TRBV7-9
j_call: TRBJ2-1
d_call: -
clone_size: -
cdr3_aa: CASVKESLAYNEQFF
cdr3_nt: TGTGCCAGCGTCAAGGAGTCGCTAGCCTACAATGAGCAGTTCTTC

v_call: TRBV15
j_call: TRBJ1-4
d_call: -
clone_size: -
cdr3_aa: CATSRDLPDTTTNEKLFF
cdr3_nt: TGTGCCACCAGCAGAGATCTCCCTGACACCACAACTAATGAAAAACTGTTTTTT

v_call: TRBV5-1
j_call: TRBJ2-2
d_call: -
clone_size: -
cdr3_aa: CASSFGYPAGSNTGELFF
cdr3_nt: TGCGCCAGCAGCTTCGGTTACCCGGCGGGATCGAACACCGGGGAGCTGTTTTTT

v_call: TRBV7-9
j_call: TRBJ2-7
d_call: TRBD2
clone_size: -
cdr3_aa: CASSPSGARNYEQYF
cdr3_nt: TGTGCCAGCAGTCCAAGCGGGGCAAGAAATTACGAGCAGTACTTC

v_call: TRBV6-5
j_call: TRBJ2-7
d_call: TRBD1
clone_size: -
cdr3_aa: CASSSGQGVPYEQYF
cdr3_nt: TGTGCCAGCAGTTCCGGACAGGGAGTGCCCTACGAGCAGTACTTC

v_call: TRBV6-6
j_call: TRBJ2-2
d_call: -
clone_size: -
cdr3_aa: CASSYEGPDTGELFF
cdr3_nt: TGTGCCAGCAGTTACGAGGGCCCGGACACCGGGGAGCTGTTTTTT

v_call: TRBV5-1
j_call: TRBJ1-4
d_call: -
clone_size: -
cdr3_aa: CASSLGRTNEKLFF
cdr3_nt: TGCGCCAGCAGCTTAGGACGGACGAATGAAAAACTGTTTTTT

v_call: TRBV15
j_call: TRBJ2-7
d_call: -
clone_size: -
cdr3_aa: CATSRERGGSYEQYF
cdr3_nt: TGTGCCACCAGCAGAGAGCGAGGCGGGTCCTACGAGCAGTACTTC

v_call: TRBV7-2
j_call: TRBJ2-4
d_call: -
clone_size: -
cdr3_aa: CASSLGLANIQYF
cdr3_nt: TGTGCCAGCAGCTTAGGGCTAGCGAACATTCAGTACTTC

v_call: TRBV7-9
j_call: TRBJ2-3
d_call: -
clone_size: once
cdr3_aa: CASSSRQSDTQYF
cdr3_nt: TGTGCCAGCAGCTCAAGACAGTCAGATACGCAGTATTTT

v_call: TRBV7-8
j_call: TRBJ2-3
d_call: TRBD2
clone_size: -
cdr3_aa: CASSWFQAGGTDTQYF
cdr3_nt: TGTGCCAGCAGTTGGTTCCAGGCGGGAGGCACAGATACGCAGTATTTT

v_call: TRBV25-1
j_call: TRBJ2-1
d_call: TRBD2
clone_size: -
cdr3_aa: CASSFRGRLDEQFF
cdr3_nt: TGTGCCAGCAGTTTCCGCGGGAGGCTGGATGAGCAGTTCTTC

v_call: TRBV7-7
j_call: TRBJ2-1
d_call: TRBD2
clone_size: -
cdr3_aa: CASSLRSGGALDEQFF
cdr3_nt: TGTGCTAGCAGCTTAAGAAGCGGGGGGGCCCTGGATGAGCAGTTCTTC

v_call: TRBV10-1
j_call: TRBJ2-1
d_call: -
clone_size: -
cdr3_aa: CASSTGSYNEQFF
cdr3_nt: TGCGCCAGCTCTACAGGCTCCTACAATGAGCAGTTCTTC

v_call: TRBV2
j_call: TRBJ1-1
d_call: -
clone_size: -
cdr3_aa: CASGKDGGPTEAFF
cdr3_nt: TGTGCCAGCGGCAAAGACGGGGGTCCCACTGAAGCTTTCTTT

v_call: TRBV19
j_call: TRBJ1-5
d_call: -
clone_size: once
cdr3_aa: CASRRDTKSNQPQHF
cdr3_nt: TGTGCCAGTAGAAGGGACACCAAAAGCAATCAGCCCCAGCATTTT

v_call: TRBV7-8
j_call: TRBJ2-3
d_call: TRBD1
clone_size: -
cdr3_aa: CASSFDRGEDTQYF
cdr3_nt: TGTGCCAGCAGCTTCGACAGGGGGGAAGATACGCAGTATTTT

v_call: TRBV11-2
j_call: TRBJ2-1
d_call: TRBD2
clone_size: -
cdr3_aa: CASSSSGRIEQFF
cdr3_nt: TGTGCCAGCAGTAGTAGCGGGAGAATTGAGCAGTTCTTC

v_call: TRBV27
j_call: TRBJ2-7
d_call: TRBD1
clone_size: -
cdr3_aa: CASSLSGQGSLSSYEQYF
cdr3_nt: TGTGCCAGCAGTTTATCTGGACAGGGGTCCTTAAGCTCCTACGAGCAGTACTTC

v_call: TRBV7-8
j_call: TRBJ2-7
d_call: -
clone_size: -
cdr3_aa: CASSLSESSYEQYF
cdr3_nt: TGTGCCAGCAGCTTATCTGAGAGCTCCTACGAGCAGTACTTC

v_call: TRBV5-1
j_call: TRBJ2-7
d_call: TRBD1
clone_size: -
cdr3_aa: CASSGTGGSYEQYF
cdr3_nt: TGCGCCAGCAGTGGGACAGGGGGCTCCTACGAGCAGTACTTC

v_call: TRBV11-2
j_call: TRBJ2-7
d_call: -
clone_size: -
cdr3_aa: CASSDRPWEREQYF
cdr3_nt: TGTGCCAGCAGCGATCGACCCTGGGAGAGGGAGCAGTACTTC

v_call: TRBV28
j_call: TRBJ1-6
d_call: -
clone_size: -
cdr3_aa: CASILRGGWHSPLHF
cdr3_nt: TGTGCCAGCATCCTAAGGGGGGGTTGGCATTCACCCCTCCACTTT

v_call: TRBV10-2
j_call: TRBJ1-4
d_call: -
clone_size: few
cdr3_aa: CASSEGTVPGEKLFF
cdr3_nt: TGCGCCAGCAGTGAGGGCACAGTTCCTGGTGAAAAACTGTTTTTT

v_call: TRBV18
j_call: TRBJ2-7
d_call: TRBD1
clone_size: -
cdr3_aa: CASSPDRGNDEQYF
cdr3_nt: TGTGCCAGCTCACCCGACAGGGGGAATGACGAGCAGTACTTC

v_call: TRBV21-1
j_call: TRBJ1-2
d_call: -
clone_size: -
cdr3_aa: CASSKRQPSNYGYTF
cdr3_nt: TGTGCCAGCAGCAAACGGCAGCCTTCTAACTATGGCTACACCTTC

v_call: TRBV7-9
j_call: TRBJ2-5
d_call: TRBD1
clone_size: -
cdr3_aa: CASSLGTGHGETQYF
cdr3_nt: TGTGCCAGCAGCTTAGGGACAGGGCATGGGGAGACCCAGTACTTC

v_call: TRBV7-2
j_call: TRBJ2-2
d_call: -
clone_size: -
cdr3_aa: CASSLAPTTTGELFF
cdr3_nt: TGTGCCAGCAGCTTAGCGCCCACTACCACCGGGGAGCTGTTTTTT

v_call: TRBV5-6
j_call: TRBJ2-7
d_call: -
clone_size: once
cdr3_aa: CASSPRYEQYF
cdr3_nt: TGTGCCAGCAGCCCCCGTTACGAGCAGTACTTC

v_call: TRBV11-2
j_call: TRBJ2-7
d_call: -
clone_size: -
cdr3_aa: CASSPNWVGGPNEQYF
cdr3_nt: TGTGCCAGCAGCCCCAATTGGGTGGGGGGCCCCAACGAGCAGTACTTC

v_call: TRBV9
j_call: TRBJ2-7
d_call: TRBD1
clone_size: once
cdr3_aa: CASSPAWDRVNEQYF
cdr3_nt: TGTGCCAGCAGCCCCGCGTGGGACAGGGTAAACGAGCAGTACTTC

v_call: TRBV11-2
j_call: TRBJ2-7
d_call: -
clone_size: -
cdr3_aa: CASSLGAAGGEQYF
cdr3_nt: TGTGCCAGCAGCTTAGGCGCCGCTGGGGGCGAGCAGTACTTC

v_call: TRBV5-5
j_call: TRBJ2-3
d_call: -
clone_size: -
cdr3_aa: CASSWGTTSTDTQYF
cdr3_nt: TGTGCCAGCAGCTGGGGGACAACTAGCACAGATACGCAGTATTTT

v_call: TRBV11-2
j_call: TRBJ2-5
d_call: TRBD1
clone_size: -
cdr3_aa: CASSPGTGKGTQYF
cdr3_nt: TGTGCCAGCAGCCCGGGGACAGGGAAAGGGACCCAGTACTTC

v_call: TRBV7-2
j_call: TRBJ2-5
d_call: TRBD2
clone_size: -
cdr3_aa: CASSPGTKGQETQYF
cdr3_nt: TGTGCCAGCAGTCCCGGGACTAAGGGCCAAGAGACCCAGTACTTC